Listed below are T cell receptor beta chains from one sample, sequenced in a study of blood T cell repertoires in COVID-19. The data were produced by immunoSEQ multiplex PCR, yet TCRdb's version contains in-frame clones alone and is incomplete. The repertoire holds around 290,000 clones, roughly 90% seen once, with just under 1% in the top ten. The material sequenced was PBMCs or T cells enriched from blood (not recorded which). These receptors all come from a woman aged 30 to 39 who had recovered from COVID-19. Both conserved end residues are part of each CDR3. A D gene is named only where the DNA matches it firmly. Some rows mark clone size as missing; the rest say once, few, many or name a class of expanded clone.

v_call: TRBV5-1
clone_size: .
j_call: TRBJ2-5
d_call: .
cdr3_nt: TGCGCCAGCAGCAGACCGGGGTCTCTTCAAGAGACCCAGTACTTC
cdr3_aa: CASSRPGSLQETQYF

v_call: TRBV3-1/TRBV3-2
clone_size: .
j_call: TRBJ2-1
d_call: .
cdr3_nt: TGTGCCAGCAGCCAAGGTGCAGGATACAAAGAGCAGTTCTTC
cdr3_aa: CASSQGAGYKEQFF

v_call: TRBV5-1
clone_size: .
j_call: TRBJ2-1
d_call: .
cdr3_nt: TGCGCCAGCAGCTTGGGGGGCTTTTCCCCAGGCAATGAGCAGTTCTTC
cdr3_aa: CASSLGGFSPGNEQFF

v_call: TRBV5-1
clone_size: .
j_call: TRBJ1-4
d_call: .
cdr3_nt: TGCGCCAGCAGCTCTATACCCTCGACTCCTTCTAATGAAAAACTGTTTTTT
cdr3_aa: CASSSIPSTPSNEKLFF

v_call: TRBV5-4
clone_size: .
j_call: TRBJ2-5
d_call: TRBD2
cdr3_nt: TGTGCCAGCAGCCGGACTAGCGGGTACCAAGAGACCCAGTACTTC
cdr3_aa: CASSRTSGYQETQYF

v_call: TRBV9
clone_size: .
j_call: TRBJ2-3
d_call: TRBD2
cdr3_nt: TGTGCCAGCAGCGTATTGGGAGGGAAAAGCACAGATACGCAGTATTTT
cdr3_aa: CASSVLGGKSTDTQYF

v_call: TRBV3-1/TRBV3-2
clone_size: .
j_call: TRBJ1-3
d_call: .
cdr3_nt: TGTGCCAGCAGACAACAGGGTATCTCTGGAAACACCATATATTTT
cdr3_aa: CASRQQGISGNTIYF

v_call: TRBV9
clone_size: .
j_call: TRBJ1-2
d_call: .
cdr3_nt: TGTGCCAGCAGCCCCTCCCTAGAGGGCTACACCTTC
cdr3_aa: CASSPSLEGYTF

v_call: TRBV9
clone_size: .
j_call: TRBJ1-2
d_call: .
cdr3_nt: TGTGCCAGCAGCCTAACCTCGATTAACAGTAAGGATGGCTACACCTTC
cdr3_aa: CASSLTSINSKDGYTF

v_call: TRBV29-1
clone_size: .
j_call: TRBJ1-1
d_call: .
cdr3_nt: TGCAGCGTCCCCACGGGGATTGAAGCTTTCTTT
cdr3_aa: CSVPTGIEAFF

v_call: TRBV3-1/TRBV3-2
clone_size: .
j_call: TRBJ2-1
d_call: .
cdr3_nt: TGTGCCAGCAGCCAAGGGTGGGAGGCCCGCTACAATGAGCAGTTCTTC
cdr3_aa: CASSQGWEARYNEQFF

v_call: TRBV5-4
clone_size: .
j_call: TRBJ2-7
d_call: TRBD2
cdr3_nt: TGTGCCAGCAGCCCTGGGGTTAGCGGGAGTGTGTACGAGCAGTACTTC
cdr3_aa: CASSPGVSGSVYEQYF

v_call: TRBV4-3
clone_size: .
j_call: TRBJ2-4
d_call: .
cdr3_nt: TGCGCCAGCAGCCTTACAGGGTCAAGTAACATTCAGTACTTC
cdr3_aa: CASSLTGSSNIQYF

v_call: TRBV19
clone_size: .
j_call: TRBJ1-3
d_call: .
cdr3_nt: TGTGCCAGTAGTACGGCGACAGTCTCCACCTCTGGAAACACCATATATTTT
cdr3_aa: CASSTATVSTSGNTIYF

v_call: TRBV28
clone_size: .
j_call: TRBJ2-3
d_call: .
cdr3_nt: TGTGCCAGCAGTTTGGGGCTAGGTAGGACAGATACGCAGTATTTT
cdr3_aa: CASSLGLGRTDTQYF

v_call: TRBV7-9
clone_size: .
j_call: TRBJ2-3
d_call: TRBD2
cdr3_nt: TGTGCCAGCAGCTTAAGGCTAGCGGGAGCGTCGGCGTCAGATACGCAGTATTTT
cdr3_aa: CASSLRLAGASASDTQYF

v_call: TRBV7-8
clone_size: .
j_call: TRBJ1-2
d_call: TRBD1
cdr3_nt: TGTGCCAGCAGCCACAGGGGGTCACTGCCGAAAGGCTACACCTTC
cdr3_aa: CASSHRGSLPKGYTF

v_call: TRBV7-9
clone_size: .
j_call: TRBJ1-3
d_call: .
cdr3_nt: TGTGCCAGCAGACCCTTATCCCAAATTTCAGGCTCTGGAAACACCATATATTTT
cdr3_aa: CASRPLSQISGSGNTIYF

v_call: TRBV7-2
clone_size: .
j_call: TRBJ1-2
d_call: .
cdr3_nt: TGTGCCAGCAGCTTAGCGCTCGGGCAGGGGCATGGCTACACCTTC
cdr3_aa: CASSLALGQGHGYTF

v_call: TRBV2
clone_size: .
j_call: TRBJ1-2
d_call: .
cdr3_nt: TGTGCCAGCAGTGCCGAGACTTTCTATGGCTACACCTTC
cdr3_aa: CASSAETFYGYTF

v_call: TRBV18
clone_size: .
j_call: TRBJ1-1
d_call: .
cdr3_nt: TGTGCCAGCTCACGGGCAGCAGAAACTGAAGCTTTCTTT
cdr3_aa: CASSRAAETEAFF

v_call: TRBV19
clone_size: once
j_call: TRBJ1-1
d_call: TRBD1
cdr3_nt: TGTGCCAGTAGTATCGGACGGACAGGACGAGGGCCGGGCACTGAAGCTTTCTTT
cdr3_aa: CASSIGRTGRGPGTEAFF